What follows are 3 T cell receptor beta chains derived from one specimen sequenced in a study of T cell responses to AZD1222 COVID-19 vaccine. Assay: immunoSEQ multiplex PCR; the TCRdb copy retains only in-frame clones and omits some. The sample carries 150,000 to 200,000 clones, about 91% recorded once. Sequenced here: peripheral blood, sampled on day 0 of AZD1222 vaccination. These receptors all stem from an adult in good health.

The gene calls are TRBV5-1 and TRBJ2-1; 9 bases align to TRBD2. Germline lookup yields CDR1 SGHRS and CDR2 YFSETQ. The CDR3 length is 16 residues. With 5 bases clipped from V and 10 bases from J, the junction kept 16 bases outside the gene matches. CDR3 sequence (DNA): TGCGCCAGCAGGCTCGCAGGGACTAGCAGTTCCGGGGAGCAGTTCTTC. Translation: CASRLAGTSSSGEQFF.

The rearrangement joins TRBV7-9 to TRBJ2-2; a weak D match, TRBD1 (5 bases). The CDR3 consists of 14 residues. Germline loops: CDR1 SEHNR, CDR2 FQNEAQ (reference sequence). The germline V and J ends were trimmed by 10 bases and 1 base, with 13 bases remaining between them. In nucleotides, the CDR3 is TGTGCCATAGGAACTCAGGGGAACACCGGGGAGCTGTTTTTT. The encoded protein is CAIGTQGNTGELFF. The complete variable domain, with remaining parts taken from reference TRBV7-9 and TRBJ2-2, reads DTGVSQNPRHKITKRGQNVTFRCDPISEHNRLYWYRQTLGQGPEFLTYFQNEAQLEKSRLLSDRFSAERPKGSFSTLEIQRTEQGDSAMYLCAIGTQGNTGELFFGEGSRLTVL.

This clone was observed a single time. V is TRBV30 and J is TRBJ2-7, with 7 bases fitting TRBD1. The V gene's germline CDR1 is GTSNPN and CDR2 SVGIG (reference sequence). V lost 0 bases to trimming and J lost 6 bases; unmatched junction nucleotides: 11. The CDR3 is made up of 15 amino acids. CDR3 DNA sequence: TGTGCCTGGAGTGTGAAGGGGGCAGGGAATCTCGAGCAGTACTTC. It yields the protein CAWSVKGAGNLEQYF.